This T cell receptor beta chain appears in the sequencing data of a study of T cells after yellow fever vaccination. This clonotype was counted ten times or more. TCRdb re-derived calls from the 5' RACE reads in MiXCR, one entry per CDR3 protein. There are 95,000 to 150,000 distinct CDR3 sequences in the sample; 7.4% occur only once, and roughly 2.5% lies in the top ten. Between the trimmed V and J ends, which lost 5 bases and 6 bases, there was a span of 10 bases. Germline V gene data show CDR1 as LGHNT and CDR2 as FRNRAP. The CDR3 has 12 amino acids. This sequence was found in a man between 18 and 35 years old who received the YFV17D yellow fever vaccine. The chain links TRBV12-5 to TRBJ1-1; D gene ambiguous. Here the sequenced sample was CD4+ T cells sorted from PBMCs, taken about 10 days after the first yellow fever vaccination. CDR3 nucleotides: TGTGCTAGTGGTCGACGGGGTTCTGAAGCTTTCTTT. Amino acid sequence: CASGRRGSEAFF.